Listed below are T cell receptor beta chains from one sample, sequenced in a study of T cell changes during pregnancy in multiple sclerosis. Data came from immunoSEQ multiplex PCR; TCRdb stores just in-frame clones and leaves some out. The table has 60,000 or so clones, roughly 90% seen once. The material sequenced was peripheral blood, taken before pregnancy. These receptors were obtained from a female donor with multiple sclerosis, enrolled in a pregnancy study. The CDR3 runs from the conserved cysteine through the conserved F or W. D genes are given only for firm matches. Expanded clones are given a class, and other clones once, few, many or no size at all.

j_gene	abundance	d_gene	v_gene	CDR3nt	CDR3aa
TRBJ1-5	NA	NA	TRBV6-5	TGTGCCAGCAGGACAAGATATAGCAATCAGCCCCAGCATTTT	CASRTRYSNQPQHF
TRBJ2-5	NA	TRBD2	TRBV7-2	TGTGCCAGCAGCTTAGCGCGTAGCGGGGGGGCCGTACAAGAGACCCAGTACTTC	CASSLARSGGAVQETQYF
TRBJ1-2	NA	TRBD1	TRBV7-2	TGTGCCAGCAGCACCCTAGGGGGACAGCTCGCCTATGGCTACACCTTC	CASSTLGGQLAYGYTF
TRBJ2-7	NA	NA	TRBV11-2	TGTGCCAGCAGCCCCGCCTACGAGCAGTACTTC	CASSPAYEQYF
TRBJ1-6	NA	NA	TRBV19	TGTGCCAGTAGTTCCCGGCGGCAAGCCCCGGGGTTTGGGACACCCCTCCACTTT	CASSSRRQAPGFGTPLHF
TRBJ2-7	NA	NA	TRBV7-6	TGTGCCAGCAGCTTAGGCGTCGGGGGATCCACCTACGAGCAGTACTTC	CASSLGVGGSTYEQYF
TRBJ2-3	NA	NA	TRBV9	TGTGCCAGCAGCCGGGGAGGAACCCGCACAGATACGCAGTATTTT	CASSRGGTRTDTQYF
TRBJ2-2	NA	TRBD1	TRBV10-3	TGTGCCATCAGTGAGTCTTCGGACAGGGACACCGGGGAGCTGTTTTTT	CAISESSDRDTGELFF
TRBJ2-2	once	TRBD2	TRBV14	TGTGCCAGCAGCCTCGAACTAGCGGGGACCGGGGAGCTGTTTTTT	CASSLELAGTGELFF
TRBJ2-7	NA	NA	TRBV7-2	TGTGCCAGCAGCTTAGCGGGGGGCTACGAGCAGTACTTC	CASSLAGGYEQYF
TRBJ2-1	NA	NA	TRBV4-2	TGTGCCAGCAGCCCAAAGATTTTCTGGGCGGGCAATGAGCAGTTCTTC	CASSPKIFWAGNEQFF
TRBJ1-5	NA	NA	TRBV4-2	TGTGCCAGCAGCCGCCTCGGGGGAAATCAGCCCCAGCATTTT	CASSRLGGNQPQHF
TRBJ1-1	few	NA	TRBV18	TGTGCCAGCTCACCAAGGCCAGGGGCTGAAGCTTTCTTT	CASSPRPGAEAFF
TRBJ1-2	NA	TRBD1	TRBV4-1	TGCGCCAGCCTAGGTAGGGGGCGAGGCTACACCTTC	CASLGRGRGYTF
TRBJ2-1	NA	NA	TRBV12-5	TGTGCTAGTGGTTCCAGCGGGCAGATGAGCGATGAGCAGTTCTTC	CASGSSGQMSDEQFF
TRBJ1-2	NA	TRBD1	TRBV30	TGTGCCCGCTCACGGGCAGGGGGGAACTATGGCTACACCTTC	CARSRAGGNYGYTF
TRBJ2-6	NA	NA	TRBV7-6	TGTGCCAGCAGCTTATCCGATGACAGGTTCAGCGTGGGGGCCAACGTCCTGACTTTC	CASSLSDDRFSVGANVLTF